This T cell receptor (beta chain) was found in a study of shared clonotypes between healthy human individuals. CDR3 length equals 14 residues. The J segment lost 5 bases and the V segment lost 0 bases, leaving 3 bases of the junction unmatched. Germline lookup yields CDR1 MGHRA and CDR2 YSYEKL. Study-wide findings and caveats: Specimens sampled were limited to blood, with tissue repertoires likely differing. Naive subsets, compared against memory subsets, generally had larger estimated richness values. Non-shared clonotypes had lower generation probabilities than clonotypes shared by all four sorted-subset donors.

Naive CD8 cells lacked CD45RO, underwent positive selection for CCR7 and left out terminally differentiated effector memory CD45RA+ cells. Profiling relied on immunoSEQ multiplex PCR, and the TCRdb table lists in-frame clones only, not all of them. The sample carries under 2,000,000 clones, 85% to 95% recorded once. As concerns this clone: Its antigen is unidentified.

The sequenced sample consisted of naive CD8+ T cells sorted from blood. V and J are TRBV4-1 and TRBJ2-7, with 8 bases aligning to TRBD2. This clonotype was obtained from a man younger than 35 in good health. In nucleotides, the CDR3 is TGCGCCAGCAGCCAAGATAGGACTAGCAACGAGCAGTACTTC. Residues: CASSQDRTSNEQYF.